This T cell receptor (beta chain) was identified during a study of blood T cell repertoires in COVID-19. This CDR3 is built from 15 residues. CDR1 is SGHTA and CDR2 is FQGNSA in the germline V gene. V was pared by 6 bases and J by 7 bases, with 6 bases of the junction left unmatched. Per the study methods: Reference gene primer amplification yielded estimated nucleated cell counts. Repertoires were generated with immunoSEQ multiplex PCR, while TCRdb's copy carries only in-frame clones and drops some. V and J calls and clone size are copied from that table; D and trimming were computed from the DNA. The table has roughly 450,000 clones, roughly 87% seen once. Participant ages covered roughly 18 to 89 years across some 25 US areas. Allocation to cohorts depended on clinical history reported by the participants. Symptom resolution, clearance, or two negative PCRs marked the recovered donors of Cohort 3.

Material: PBMCs or T cells enriched from blood (not recorded which). The chain combines TRBV7-2 with TRBJ1-6, with TRBD1 identical over 10 bases. The sequence was obtained from a man between 18 and 35 years old who had recovered from COVID-19. The CDR3 region has the DNA TGTGCCAGCAGAGTTGGGACAGGGGCGAATTCACCCCTCCACTTT. Translated: CASRVGTGANSPLHF.